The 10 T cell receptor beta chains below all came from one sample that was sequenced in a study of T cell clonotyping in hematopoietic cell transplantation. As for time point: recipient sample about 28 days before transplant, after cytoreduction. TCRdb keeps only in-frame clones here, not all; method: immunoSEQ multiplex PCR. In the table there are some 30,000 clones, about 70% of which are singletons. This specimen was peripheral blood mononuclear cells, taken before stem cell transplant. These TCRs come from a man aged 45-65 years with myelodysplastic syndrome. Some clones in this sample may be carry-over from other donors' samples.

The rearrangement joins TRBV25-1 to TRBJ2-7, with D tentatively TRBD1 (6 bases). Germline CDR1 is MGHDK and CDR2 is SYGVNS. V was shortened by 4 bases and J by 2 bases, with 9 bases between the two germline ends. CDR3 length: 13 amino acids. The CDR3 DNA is TGTGCCAGCAGTGTCACAGGGACCTACGAGCAGTACTTC. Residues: CASSVTGTYEQYF.

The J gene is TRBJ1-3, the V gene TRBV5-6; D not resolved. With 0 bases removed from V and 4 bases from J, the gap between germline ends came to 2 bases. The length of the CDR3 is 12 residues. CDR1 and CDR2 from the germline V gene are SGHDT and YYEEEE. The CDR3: CASSLGGNTIYF. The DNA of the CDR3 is TGTGCCAGCAGCTTGGGAGGAAACACCATATATTTT.

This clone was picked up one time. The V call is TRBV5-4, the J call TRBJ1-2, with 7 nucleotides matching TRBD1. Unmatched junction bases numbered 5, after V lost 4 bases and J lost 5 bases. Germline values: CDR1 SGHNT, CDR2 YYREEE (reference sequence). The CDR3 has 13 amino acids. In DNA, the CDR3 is TGTGCCAGCAGCGGGGGACAGAAATATGGCTACACCTTC. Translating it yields CASSGGQKYGYTF.

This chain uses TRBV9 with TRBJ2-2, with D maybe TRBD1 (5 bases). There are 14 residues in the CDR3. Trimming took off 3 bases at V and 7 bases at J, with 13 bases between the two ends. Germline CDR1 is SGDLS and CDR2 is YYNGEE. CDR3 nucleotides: TGTGCCAGCAGCGCCCAGACAGTCAACGGGGAGCTGTTTTTT. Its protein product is CASSAQTVNGELFF.

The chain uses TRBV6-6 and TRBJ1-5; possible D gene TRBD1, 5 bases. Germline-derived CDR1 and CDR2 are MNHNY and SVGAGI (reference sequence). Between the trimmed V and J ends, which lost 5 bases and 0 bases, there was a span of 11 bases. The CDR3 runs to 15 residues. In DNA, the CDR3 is TGTGCCAGCAGTCCGGGACTTAATAGCAATCAGCCCCAGCATTTT. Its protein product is CASSPGLNSNQPQHF.

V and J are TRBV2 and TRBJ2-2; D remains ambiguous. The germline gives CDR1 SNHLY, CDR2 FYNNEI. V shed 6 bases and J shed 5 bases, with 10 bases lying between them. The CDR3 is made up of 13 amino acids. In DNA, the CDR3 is TGTGCCAGCAGGGTGGCTGATACCGGGGAGCTGTTTTTT. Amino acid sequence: CASRVADTGELFF.

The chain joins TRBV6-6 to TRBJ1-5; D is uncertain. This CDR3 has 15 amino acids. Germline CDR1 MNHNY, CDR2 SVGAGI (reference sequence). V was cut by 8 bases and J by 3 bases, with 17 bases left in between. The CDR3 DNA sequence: TGTGCCAGCGCGTCCCGGTGGCAGCACAATCAGCCCCAGCATTTT. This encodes CASASRWQHNQPQHF.

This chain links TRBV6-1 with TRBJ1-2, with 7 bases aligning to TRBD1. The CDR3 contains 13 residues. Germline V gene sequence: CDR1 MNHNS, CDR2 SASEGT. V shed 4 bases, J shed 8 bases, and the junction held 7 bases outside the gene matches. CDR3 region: CASSVPQGRGYTF. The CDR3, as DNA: TGTGCCAGCAGTGTTCCACAGGGGAGAGGCTACACCTTC.

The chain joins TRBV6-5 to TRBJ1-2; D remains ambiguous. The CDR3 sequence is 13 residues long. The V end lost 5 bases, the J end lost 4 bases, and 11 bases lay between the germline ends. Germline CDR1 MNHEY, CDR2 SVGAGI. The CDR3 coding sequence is TGTGCCAGCAGTCGAGGACGAGGCTATGGCTACACCTTC. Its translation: CASSRGRGYGYTF.

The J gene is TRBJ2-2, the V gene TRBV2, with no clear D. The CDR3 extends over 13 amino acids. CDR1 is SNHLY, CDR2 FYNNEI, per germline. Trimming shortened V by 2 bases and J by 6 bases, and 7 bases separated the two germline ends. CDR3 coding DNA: TGTGCCAGCAGTGAATCTGTAGCCGGGGAGCTGTTTTTT. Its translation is CASSESVAGELFF.